The text below deals with one TCR delta chain. This clone's antigen is unknown. No base quality values were provided; no much bigger clone lies one nucleotide off. This entry is derived from a study of human gamma delta and Vdelta1 T cells (dated by TCRdb to the late 2010s). Background on the whole study: The study examined Delta One T cells, which are Vd1+ gamma-delta T cells, as cytotoxic effectors against acute myeloid leukemia.

Library prep was done by PCR. Sequencing took place on an Illumina MiSeq. TCRdb reanalyzed the public reads with the CATT caller, and identical DNA sequences were merged afterwards. This sample lists 6,500 or so delta-chain clones; over 9% were detected once. The biggest ten clones account for 13% to 15% of the sample. The trim is 1 base for V and 0 bases for J, with a gap of 36 bases between the germline ends. Including cysteine and phenylalanine, the CDR3 has 24 amino acids. Just the 72-base CDR3 DNA is kept, in frame starting at base 1. CDR1 and CDR2, looked up from the germline V gene, are TSWWSYY and QGS.

The chain uses TRDV1 and TRDJ1, with TRDD3 tentatively as D gene (6 bases match). The source is a human donor in good health. Sequencing was carried out using naive CD27+ Vdelta1 gamma-delta T cells from blood. The DNA is as follows: TGTGCTCTTGGGGAACGGAAGTCCATGGACTCGTACTCGGGGATTACCCTGAACACCGATAAACTCATCTTT. Its amino acids are CALGERKSMDSYSGITLNTDKLIF.